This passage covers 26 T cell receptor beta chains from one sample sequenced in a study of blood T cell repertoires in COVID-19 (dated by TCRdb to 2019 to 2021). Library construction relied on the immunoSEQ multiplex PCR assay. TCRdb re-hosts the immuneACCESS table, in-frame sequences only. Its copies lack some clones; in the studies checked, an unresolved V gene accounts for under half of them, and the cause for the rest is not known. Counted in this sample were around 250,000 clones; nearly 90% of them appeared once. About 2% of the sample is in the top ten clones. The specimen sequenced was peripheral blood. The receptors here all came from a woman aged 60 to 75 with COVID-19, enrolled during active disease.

CDR3 in amino acids: CAISSSVFDRGAEGGYTF. Here the CDR3 DNA reads TGTGCCATCAGTTCTAGTGTGTTCGACAGGGGCGCGGAAGGTGGCTACACCTTC. V usage is TRBV10-3 and J usage is TRBJ1-2; 8 bases align to TRBD1. Germline values: CDR1 ENHRY, CDR2 SYGVKD. The CDR3 sequence is 18 residues long. J lost 7 bases, V lost 5 bases, and 21 bases had no gene match.

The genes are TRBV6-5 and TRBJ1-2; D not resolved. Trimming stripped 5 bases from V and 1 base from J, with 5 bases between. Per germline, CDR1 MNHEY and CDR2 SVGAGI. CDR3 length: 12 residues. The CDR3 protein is CASSPNNYGYTF. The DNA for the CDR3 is TGTGCCAGCAGTCCAAATAACTATGGCTACACCTTC.

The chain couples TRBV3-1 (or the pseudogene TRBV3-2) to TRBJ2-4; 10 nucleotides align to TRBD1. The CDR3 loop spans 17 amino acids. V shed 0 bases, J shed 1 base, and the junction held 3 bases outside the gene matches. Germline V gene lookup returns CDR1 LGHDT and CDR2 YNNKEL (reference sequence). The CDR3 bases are TGTGCCAGCAGCCAAGATCCGGGACAGGGGGCCAAAAACATTCAGTACTTC. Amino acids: CASSQDPGQGAKNIQYF.

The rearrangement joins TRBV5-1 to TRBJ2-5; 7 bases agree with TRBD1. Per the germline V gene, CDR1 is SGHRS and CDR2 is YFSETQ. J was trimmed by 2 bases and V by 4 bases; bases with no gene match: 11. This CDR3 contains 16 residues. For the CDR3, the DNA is TGCGCCAGCAGCATTTTACCGGGACAGCAACAAGAGACCCAGTACTTC. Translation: CASSILPGQQQETQYF.

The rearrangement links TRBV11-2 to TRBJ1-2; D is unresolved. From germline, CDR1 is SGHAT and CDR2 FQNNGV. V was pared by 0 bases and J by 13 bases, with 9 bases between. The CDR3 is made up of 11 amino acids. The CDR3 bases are TGTGCCAGCAGCTTAGAGGCAGATGCCACCTTC. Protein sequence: CASSLEADATF.

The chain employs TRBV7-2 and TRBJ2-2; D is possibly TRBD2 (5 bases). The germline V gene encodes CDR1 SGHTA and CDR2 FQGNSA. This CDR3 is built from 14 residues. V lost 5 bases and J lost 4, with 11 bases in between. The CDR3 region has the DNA TGTGCCAGCAGCCCCGACTACCGCACCGGGGAGCTGTTTTTT. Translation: CASSPDYRTGELFF.

CDR3 sequence reads: CASSISLAGNEQFF. The CDR3 DNA is TGTGCCAGTAGTATTTCACTAGCGGGGAATGAGCAGTTCTTC. This sequence joins TRBV19 and TRBJ2-1; 10 nucleotides line up with TRBD2. Germline V gives CDR1 LNHDA, CDR2 SQIVND (reference sequence). V dropped 3 bases and J dropped 7; count of bases not matched to a gene: 3. The CDR3 extends over 14 amino acids.

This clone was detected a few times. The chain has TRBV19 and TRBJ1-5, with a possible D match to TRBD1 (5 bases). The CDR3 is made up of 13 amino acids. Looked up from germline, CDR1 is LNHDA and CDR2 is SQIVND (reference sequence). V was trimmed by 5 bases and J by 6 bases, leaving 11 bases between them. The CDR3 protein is CASSRGSFQPQHF. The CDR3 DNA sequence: TGTGCCAGTAGTCGGGGGAGCTTTCAGCCCCAGCATTTT.

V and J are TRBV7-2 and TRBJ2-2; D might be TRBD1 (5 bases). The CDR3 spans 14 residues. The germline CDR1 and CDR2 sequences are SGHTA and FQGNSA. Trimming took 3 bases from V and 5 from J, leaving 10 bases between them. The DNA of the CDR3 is TGTGCCAGCAGCTTGGGGCCTAGGACCGGGGAGCTGTTTTTT. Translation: CASSLGPRTGELFF.

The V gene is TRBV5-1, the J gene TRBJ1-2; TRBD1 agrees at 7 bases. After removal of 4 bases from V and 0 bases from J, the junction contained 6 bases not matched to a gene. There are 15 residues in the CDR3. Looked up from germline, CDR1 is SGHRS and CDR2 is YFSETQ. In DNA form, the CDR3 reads TGCGCCAGCAGCCCCTCGGGACAGCCTAACTATGGCTACACCTTC. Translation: CASSPSGQPNYGYTF. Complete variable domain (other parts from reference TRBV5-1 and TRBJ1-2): KAGVTQTPRYLIKTRGQQVTLSCSPISGHRSVSWYQQTPGQGLQFLFEYFSETQRNKGNFPGRFSGRQFSNSRSEMNVSTLELGDSALYLCASSPSGQPNYGYTFGSGTRLTVV.

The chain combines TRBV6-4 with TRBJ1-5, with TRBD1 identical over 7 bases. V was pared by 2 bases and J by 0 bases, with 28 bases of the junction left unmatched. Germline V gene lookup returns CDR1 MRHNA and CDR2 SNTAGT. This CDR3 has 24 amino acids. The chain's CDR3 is CASSDGASATGKGLLLNSNQPQHF. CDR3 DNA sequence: TGTGCCAGCAGTGACGGAGCGAGTGCGACAGGGAAGGGGTTATTGTTGAATAGCAATCAGCCCCAGCATTTT.

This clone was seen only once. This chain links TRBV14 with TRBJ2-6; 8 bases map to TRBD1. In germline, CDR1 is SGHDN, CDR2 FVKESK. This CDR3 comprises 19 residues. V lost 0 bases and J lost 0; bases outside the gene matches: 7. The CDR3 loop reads CASSQDLGQDTSGANVLTF. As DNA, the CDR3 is TGTGCCAGCAGCCAAGATCTGGGACAGGATACCTCTGGGGCCAACGTCCTGACTTTC.

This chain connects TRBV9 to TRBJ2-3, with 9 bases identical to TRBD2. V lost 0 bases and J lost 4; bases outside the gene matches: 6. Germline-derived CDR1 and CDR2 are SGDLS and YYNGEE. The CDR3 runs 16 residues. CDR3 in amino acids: CASSVGAGGAPDTQYF. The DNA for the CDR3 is TGTGCCAGCAGCGTAGGGGCGGGGGGGGCCCCAGATACGCAGTATTTT.

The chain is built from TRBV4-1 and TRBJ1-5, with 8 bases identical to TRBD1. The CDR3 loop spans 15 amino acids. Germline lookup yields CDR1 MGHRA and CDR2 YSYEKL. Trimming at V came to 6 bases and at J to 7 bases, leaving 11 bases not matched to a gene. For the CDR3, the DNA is TGCGCCAGCAGACCGCAGACAGGGGCAGGGCAGCCCCAGCATTTT. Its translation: CASRPQTGAGQPQHF.

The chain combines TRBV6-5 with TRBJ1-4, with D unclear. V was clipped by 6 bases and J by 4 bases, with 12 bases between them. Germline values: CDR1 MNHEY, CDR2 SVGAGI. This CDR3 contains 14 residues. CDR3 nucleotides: TGTGCCAGCAGCCGATACAGAGTTAATGAAAAACTGTTTTTT. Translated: CASSRYRVNEKLFF.

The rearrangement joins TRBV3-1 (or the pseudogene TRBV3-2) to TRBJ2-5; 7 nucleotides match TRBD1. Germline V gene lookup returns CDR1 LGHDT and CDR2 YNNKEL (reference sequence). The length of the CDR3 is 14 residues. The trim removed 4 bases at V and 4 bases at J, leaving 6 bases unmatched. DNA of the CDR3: TGTGCCAGCAGCCCTATCAGGGGGTCAGAGACCCAGTACTTC. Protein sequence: CASSPIRGSETQYF.

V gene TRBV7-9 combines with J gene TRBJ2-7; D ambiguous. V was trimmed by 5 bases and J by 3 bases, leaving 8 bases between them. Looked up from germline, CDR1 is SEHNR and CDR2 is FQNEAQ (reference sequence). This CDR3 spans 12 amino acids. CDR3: CASSRANYEQYF. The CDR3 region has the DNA TGTGCCAGCAGCCGTGCGAACTACGAGCAGTACTTC.

CDR3 region: CATSDTGLEAQYF. The CDR3 DNA follows: TGTGCCACCAGTGATACGGGACTAGAGGCGCAGTATTTT. The chain combines TRBV24-1 with TRBJ2-3, with 8 bases identical to TRBD2. With V trimmed by 3 bases and J by 10 bases, 5 bases remained unmatched. Germline lookup yields CDR1 KGHDR and CDR2 SFDVKD. This CDR3 has 13 residues.

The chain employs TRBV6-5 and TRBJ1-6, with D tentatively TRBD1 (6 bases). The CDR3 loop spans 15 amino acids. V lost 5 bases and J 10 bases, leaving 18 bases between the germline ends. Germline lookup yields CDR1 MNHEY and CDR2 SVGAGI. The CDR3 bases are TGTGCCAGCAGTCCCCTGAGGGGGGGTCAATCACCCCTCCACTTT. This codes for CASSPLRGGQSPLHF.

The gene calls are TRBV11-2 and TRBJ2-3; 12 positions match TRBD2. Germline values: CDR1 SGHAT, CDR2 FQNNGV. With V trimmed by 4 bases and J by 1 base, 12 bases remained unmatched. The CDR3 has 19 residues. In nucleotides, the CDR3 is TGTGCCAGCAGCTCCCCCCGGACTAGCGGGAACCGTCGCACAGATACGCAGTATTTT. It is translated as CASSSPRTSGNRRTDTQYF.

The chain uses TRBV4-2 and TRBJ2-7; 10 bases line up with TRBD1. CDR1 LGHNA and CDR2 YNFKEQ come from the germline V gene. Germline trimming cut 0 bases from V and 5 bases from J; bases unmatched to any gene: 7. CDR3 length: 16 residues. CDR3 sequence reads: CASSQEETGGAHEQYF. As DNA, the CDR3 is TGTGCCAGCAGCCAAGAAGAGACAGGGGGCGCCCACGAGCAGTACTTC.

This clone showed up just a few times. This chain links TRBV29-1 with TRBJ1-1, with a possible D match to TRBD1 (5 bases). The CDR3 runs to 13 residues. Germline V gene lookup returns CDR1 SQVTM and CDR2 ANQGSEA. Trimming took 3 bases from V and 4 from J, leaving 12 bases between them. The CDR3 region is CSVDPSQGTEAFF. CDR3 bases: TGCAGCGTTGATCCGTCGCAGGGCACTGAAGCTTTCTTT.

The CDR3 sequence is CASSPGGQLNEKLFF. The DNA for the CDR3 is TGTGCCAGCAGTCCCGGGGGACAGCTTAATGAAAAACTGTTTTTT. The gene calls are TRBV9 and TRBJ1-4; TRBD1 agrees at 7 bases. J was trimmed by 4 bases and V by 5 bases; bases with no gene match: 8. This CDR3 contains 15 residues. The germline V gene encodes CDR1 SGDLS and CDR2 YYNGEE.

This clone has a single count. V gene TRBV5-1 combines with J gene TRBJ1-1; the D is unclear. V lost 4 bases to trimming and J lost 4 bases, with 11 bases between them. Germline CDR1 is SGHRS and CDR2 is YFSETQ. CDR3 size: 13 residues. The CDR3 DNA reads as TGCGCCAGCAGCCGTAGGGAGGCCACTGAAGCTTTCTTT. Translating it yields CASSRREATEAFF.

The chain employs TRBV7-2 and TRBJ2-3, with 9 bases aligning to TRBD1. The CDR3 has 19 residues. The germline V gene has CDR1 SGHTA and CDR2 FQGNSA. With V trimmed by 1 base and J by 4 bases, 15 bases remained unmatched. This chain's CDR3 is CASSLVPGTGSRKADTQYF. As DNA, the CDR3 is TGTGCCAGCAGCTTAGTCCCGGGGACAGGGTCCCGAAAGGCAGATACGCAGTATTTT.

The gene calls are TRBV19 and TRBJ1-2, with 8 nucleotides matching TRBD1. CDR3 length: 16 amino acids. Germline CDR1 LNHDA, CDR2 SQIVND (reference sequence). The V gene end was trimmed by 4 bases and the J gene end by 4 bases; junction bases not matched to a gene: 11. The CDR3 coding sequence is TGTGCCAGTAGTACCCGAGGGGGACAGGCGGGCTATGGCTACACCTTC. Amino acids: CASSTRGGQAGYGYTF.